These 30 T cell receptor beta chains came from one sample sequenced in a study of OX40 agonist ivuxolimab in advanced cancers. Data came from immunoSEQ multiplex PCR; TCRdb stores just in-frame clones and leaves some out. The sample gives 72,000 or so clones, about 90% of which show up once; 0.86% is in the top ten. This material consisted of CD4+ or CD8+ T cells sorted from blood, taken in a trial of the OX40 agonist ivuxolimab. Receptor source: an adult with an advanced solid tumor such as melanoma, head and neck, liver or kidney cancer.

This clone was observed a few times. This sequence joins TRBV28 and TRBJ1-2; D gene ambiguous. Germline V gene sequence: CDR1 MDHEN, CDR2 SYDVKM. Trimming stripped 8 bases from V and 9 bases from J, with 13 bases between. The CDR3 extends over 11 amino acids. CDR3 nucleotides: TGTGCCAGCGGACTCTTGGAGAGCTACACCTTC. Translation: CASGLLESYTF.

The chain recombines TRBV7-3 with TRBJ2-2; TRBD1 aligns across 7 bases. This CDR3 has 14 amino acids. The germline V gene encodes CDR1 SGHTA and CDR2 FQGTGA. V gave up 4 bases and J gave up 5 bases; unmatched junction bases: 4. The CDR3 sequence: CASSSQGKTGELFF. CDR3 coding DNA: TGTGCCAGCAGCTCACAGGGGAAAACCGGGGAGCTGTTTTTT.

This chain connects TRBV6-6 to TRBJ2-7; 9 bases line up with TRBD1. The CDR3 loop spans 15 amino acids. Germline V gene data show CDR1 as MNHNY and CDR2 as SVGAGI (reference sequence). Losses at the gene ends were 0 bases for V and 1 base for J; bases not matched to a gene: 1. The CDR3 DNA is TGTGCCAGCAGTTACTCAGGGACAGGGTCCTACGAGCAGTACTTC. The encoded protein is CASSYSGTGSYEQYF.

The chain carries TRBV5-4 and TRBJ1-5, with D possibly matching TRBD1 (5 bases). The CDR3 consists of 15 residues. Germline values: CDR1 SGHNT, CDR2 YYREEE (reference sequence). V was shortened by 4 bases and J by 3 bases, with 14 bases between the two germline ends. CDR3 DNA: TGTGCCAGCAGCCAAGAGGGGCAGTACAATCAGCCCCAGCATTTT. It yields the protein CASSQEGQYNQPQHF.

The chain employs TRBV18 and TRBJ2-5, with D possibly matching TRBD1 (6 bases). CDR1 KGHSH and CDR2 LQKENI come from the germline V gene. This CDR3 is 14 amino acids long. The V end lost 8 bases, the J end lost 2 bases, and 15 bases lay between the germline ends. The CDR3 sequence: CASTVRGPQETQYF. The CDR3 nucleotides are TGTGCCAGCACTGTCAGGGGTCCACAAGAGACCCAGTACTTC.

This clone showed up just a few times. V usage is TRBV19 and J usage is TRBJ1-2; the match to TRBD1 covers 9 bases. The CDR3 extends over 15 amino acids. With 9 bases clipped from V and 5 bases from J, the junction kept 13 bases outside the gene matches. The germline V gene has CDR1 LNHDA and CDR2 SQIVND (reference sequence). CDR3 nucleotides: TGTGCCAGCTTTGATCACGGGACAGGGTTTTATGGCTACACCTTC. Its protein product is CASFDHGTGFYGYTF.

The rearrangement joins TRBV29-1 to TRBJ1-1, with D possibly matching TRBD1 (6 bases). From germline, CDR1 is SQVTM and CDR2 ANQGSEA. V was clipped by 3 bases and J by 4 bases, with 12 bases between them. The CDR3 is made up of 13 amino acids. This chain's CDR3 is CSVDRGASTEAFF. The CDR3 DNA sequence: TGCAGCGTTGATCGGGGGGCGAGCACTGAAGCTTTCTTT. Full variable domain (outside the CDR3, taken from reference TRBV29-1 and TRBJ1-1): SAVISQKPSRDICQRGTSLTIQCQVDSQVTMMFWYRQQPGQSLTLIATANQGSEATYESGFVIDKFPISRPNLTFSTLTVSNMSPEDSSIYLCSVDRGASTEAFFGQGTRLTVV.

The rearrangement joins TRBV25-1 to TRBJ1-1; 9 bases agree with TRBD1. The germline V gene has CDR1 MGHDK and CDR2 SYGVNS. This CDR3 region has 15 residues. Trimming at V came to 4 bases and at J to 1 base, leaving 4 bases not matched to a gene. The CDR3 bases are TGTGCCAGCAGTGCCGTGGGACAGGGGAACACTGAAGCTTTCTTT. This gives the protein CASSAVGQGNTEAFF.

This clone was counted only a few times. This chain links TRBV5-1 with TRBJ1-6; D is possibly TRBD1 (6 bases). Germline values: CDR1 SGHRS, CDR2 YFSETQ. Trimming cost V 3 bases and J 9 bases, with 25 bases left between them. This CDR3 contains 18 residues. In nucleotides, the CDR3 is TGCGCCAGCAGCTCTACAGGGCTCACGACAATCTTAGCTTCACCCCTCCACTTT. It is translated as CASSSTGLTTILASPLHF. Full variable domain (missing parts from reference TRBV5-1 and TRBJ1-6): KAGVTQTPRYLIKTRGQQVTLSCSPISGHRSVSWYQQTPGQGLQFLFEYFSETQRNKGNFPGRFSGRQFSNSRSEMNVSTLELGDSALYLCASSSTGLTTILASPLHFGNGTRLTVT.

V usage is TRBV27 and J usage is TRBJ2-5; TRBD1 agrees at 11 bases. This CDR3 contains 16 residues. Germline V lookup: CDR1 MNHEY, CDR2 SMNVEV (reference sequence). V shed 4 bases, J shed 5 bases, and the junction held 9 bases outside the gene matches. CDR3 region: CASSSSRTGGGETQYF. The CDR3 DNA reads as TGTGCCAGCAGTTCCTCTCGGACAGGGGGCGGGGAGACCCAGTACTTC.

V is TRBV28 and J is TRBJ1-2; D is possibly TRBD1 (5 bases). The V end was cut by 2 bases, the J end by 0 bases, with 13 bases between. The CDR3 consists of 16 residues. Germline V CDR1 and CDR2: MDHEN, SYDVKM. For the CDR3, the DNA is TGTGCCAGCAGTTTAATGACAGCTTCCCCTAACTATGGCTACACCTTC. Residues: CASSLMTASPNYGYTF.

This clone is a singleton in its sample. The chain combines TRBV6-5 with TRBJ2-3, with D possibly being TRBD2 (6 bases). CDR3 length: 14 residues. The germline V gene has CDR1 MNHEY and CDR2 SVGAGI. With 6 bases removed from V and 1 base from J, the gap between germline ends came to 11 bases. In DNA, the CDR3 is TGTGCCAGCAGGGACTACGAAGGCACAGATACGCAGTATTTT. This encodes CASRDYEGTDTQYF.

This rearrangement joins TRBV9 to TRBJ2-1; D call uncertain. CDR1 is SGDLS, CDR2 YYNGEE, per germline. This CDR3 region has 15 residues. Trimming cost V 4 bases and J 0 bases, with 11 bases left between them. CDR3 coding DNA: TGTGCCAGCAGCCTCACTATATCCTCCTACAATGAGCAGTTCTTC. Translation gives CASSLTISSYNEQFF.

CDR3 in DNA: TGTGCCAGCATTGCCGGGACAGGGAGTAGGGGCTACACCTTC. It specifies CASIAGTGSRGYTF. The chain carries TRBV6-5 and TRBJ1-2; TRBD1 matches at 9 bases. Germline V gives CDR1 MNHEY, CDR2 SVGAGI. The CDR3 has 14 residues. With 7 bases clipped from V and 8 bases from J, the junction kept 11 bases outside the gene matches.

The chain has TRBV5-1 and TRBJ1-2, with D perhaps TRBD1 (6 bases). This CDR3 contains 12 residues. V was cut by 5 bases and J by 8 bases, with 13 bases left in between. From germline, CDR1 is SGHRS and CDR2 YFSETQ. The CDR3 loop is CASSKDREGYTF. The CDR3, as DNA: TGCGCCAGCAGTAAGGACAGAGAGGGCTACACCTTC.

This clone came up a few times. The rearrangement uses TRBV11-1 and TRBJ1-6; tentatively, D is TRBD1 (6 bases). Trimming took off 0 bases at V and 13 bases at J, with 16 bases between the two ends. CDR1 is SGHAT, CDR2 FQDESV, per germline (reference sequence). The CDR3 sequence is 15 residues long. CDR3: CASSLAPGHKIPLHF. The CDR3 nucleotides are TGTGCCAGCAGCTTAGCCCCGGGACATAAAATCCCCCTCCACTTT.

The chain recombines TRBV6-1 with TRBJ2-7; 12 bases map to TRBD1. With V trimmed by 11 bases and J by 7 bases, 9 bases remained unmatched. CDR1 and CDR2 from the germline V gene are MNHNS and SASEGT. This CDR3 has 13 amino acids. CDR3: CAADRDRGLEQYF. The CDR3 DNA follows: TGTGCCGCTGACCGGGACAGGGGGCTTGAGCAGTACTTC.

This chain links TRBV5-1 with TRBJ1-5; D is uncertain. This CDR3 is built from 15 residues. CDR1 is SGHRS and CDR2 is YFSETQ in the germline V gene. Trimming cost V 0 bases and J 2 bases, with 9 bases left between them. The chain's CDR3 is CASSLESAGNQPQHF. DNA for the CDR3: TGCGCCAGCAGCTTGGAGTCAGCCGGCAATCAGCCCCAGCATTTT.

In its sample, this clone was seen a few times. This chain uses TRBV7-6 with TRBJ1-3; D is unresolved. The CDR3 has 14 amino acids. Germline CDR1 and CDR2: SGHVS and FNYEAQ. Between the trimmed V and J ends, which lost 6 bases and 1 base, there was a span of 10 bases. The CDR3 sequence: CASSPLQSGNTIYF. CDR3 nucleotide sequence: TGTGCCAGCAGTCCTTTGCAGTCTGGAAACACCATATATTTT.

The chain is built from TRBV19 and TRBJ2-7; possibly TRBD2 for D (6 bases). V gave up 6 bases and J gave up 2 bases, with 14 bases separating them. Germline V gives CDR1 LNHDA, CDR2 SQIVND (reference sequence). There are 14 residues in the CDR3. CDR3 protein: CASSPPGVPYEQYF. The CDR3 DNA sequence: TGTGCCAGTAGCCCCCCGGGGGTCCCCTACGAGCAGTACTTC. The full variable domain, its missing parts supplied by reference TRBV19 and TRBJ2-7, is DGGITQSPKYLFRKEGQNVTLSCEQNLNHDAMYWYRQDPGQGLRLIYYSQIVNDFQKGDIAEGYSVSREKKESFPLTVTSAQKNPTAFYLCASSPPGVPYEQYFGPGTRLTVT.

The chain combines TRBV18 with TRBJ2-5; D ambiguous. The CDR3 is 12 amino acids. The V and J ends lost 3 bases and 2 bases respectively, with 4 bases between them. The germline V gene has CDR1 KGHSH and CDR2 LQKENI. CDR3 region: CASSPEQETQYF. CDR3 coding DNA: TGTGCCAGCTCACCGGAGCAAGAGACCCAGTACTTC. The variable domain in full, with the rest retrieved from reference TRBV18 and TRBJ2-5, is NAGVMQNPRHLVRRRGQEARLRCSPMKGHSHVYWYRQLPEEGLKFMVYLQKENIIDESGMPKERFSAEFPKEGPSILRIQQVVRGDSAAYFCASSPEQETQYFGPGTRLLVL.

J is TRBJ2-7 and V is TRBV7-8; D call uncertain. This CDR3 comprises 15 residues. Looked up from germline, CDR1 is SGHVS and CDR2 is FQNEAQ. Trimming left V 0 bases short and J 7 bases short, with 16 bases between. The CDR3 DNA reads as TGTGCCAGCAGCTTAGCGCAACCGCCCCTGGGGGAGCAGTACTTC. It is translated as CASSLAQPPLGEQYF. The whole variable domain, filled in from reference TRBV7-8 and TRBJ2-7, reads GAGVSQSPRYKVAKRGQDVALRCDPISGHVSLFWYQQALGQGPEFLTYFQNEAQLDKSGLPSDRFFAERPEGSVSTLKIQRTQQEDSAVYLCASSLAQPPLGEQYFGPGTRLTVT.

The chain carries TRBV5-4 and TRBJ2-5, with D possibly matching TRBD1 (6 bases). Germline CDR1 reads SGHNT; CDR2 reads YYREEE (reference sequence). The CDR3 contains 13 residues. V lost 2 bases to trimming and J lost 4 bases, with 9 bases between them. Written as DNA, the CDR3 is TGTGCCAGCAGCTTAAGCAGGGGAGAGACCCAGTACTTC. It specifies CASSLSRGETQYF.

The chain is built from TRBV10-3 and TRBJ1-2; perhaps TRBD1 as D (6 bases). The CDR3 has 15 amino acids. The germline V gene encodes CDR1 ENHRY and CDR2 SYGVKD. The ends were cut back, 6 bases at V and 4 bases at J, with 18 bases in the middle. DNA for the CDR3: TGTGCCATCAGCGATTGGGACACCAAGCTCTATGGCTACACCTTC. Translating gives CAISDWDTKLYGYTF.

V usage is TRBV5-1 and J usage is TRBJ1-2, with D possibly TRBD1 on 6 matching bases. V lost 5 bases to trimming and J lost 0 bases, with 11 bases between them. Germline CDR1 is SGHRS and CDR2 is YFSETQ. The CDR3 has 14 residues. Here the CDR3 reads CASRAGTTNYGYTF. CDR3 nucleotides: TGCGCCAGCAGGGCCGGGACAACTAACTATGGCTACACCTTC.

The chain carries TRBV28 and TRBJ2-3; tentatively, D is TRBD1 (5 bases). Per the germline V gene, CDR1 is MDHEN and CDR2 is SYDVKM. The CDR3 has 15 residues. Trimming stripped 7 bases from V and 4 bases from J, with 18 bases between. The CDR3 is CASTTGAAGADTQYF. DNA of the CDR3: TGTGCCAGCACCACTGGGGCGGCCGGAGCAGATACGCAGTATTTT.

This chain links TRBV19 with TRBJ1-5, with D hard to call. The V gene lost 6 bases and the J gene lost 0 bases, with 9 bases spanning the gap. CDR1 and CDR2 (germline): LNHDA, SQIVND (reference sequence). The CDR3 contains 14 residues. The CDR3 nucleotides read TGTGCCAGTAGGGCAGATTATAGCAATCAGCCCCAGCATTTT. Translated: CASRADYSNQPQHF.

The chain's CDR3 is CATPPGGEGYGYTF. In DNA, the CDR3 is TGTGCCACCCCCCCGGGAGGGGAAGGCTATGGCTACACCTTC. The chain carries TRBV28 and TRBJ1-2; D may be TRBD1 (5 bases). CDR1 and CDR2 (germline): MDHEN, SYDVKM. V lost 10 bases to trimming and J lost 4 bases, with 19 bases between them. The CDR3 is made up of 14 amino acids.

The gene calls are TRBV4-3 and TRBJ1-2; 8 bases line up with TRBD1. The CDR3 has 15 amino acids. Germline V gene data show CDR1 as LGHNA and CDR2 as YSLEER. Trimming cost V 1 base and J 8 bases; bases outside gene matches: 9. This chain's CDR3 is CASSQVGQEHVGYTF. The CDR3, as DNA: TGCGCCAGCAGCCAAGTGGGACAGGAGCATGTGGGCTACACCTTC.

This chain connects TRBV12-5 to TRBJ2-3; D not resolved. This CDR3 has 14 amino acids. The germline CDR1 and CDR2 sequences are LGHNT and FRNRAP. V was trimmed by 3 bases and J by 5 bases, leaving 12 bases between them. The CDR3 sequence is CASGFGLVGDTQYF. In DNA form, the CDR3 reads TGTGCTAGTGGTTTCGGCCTCGTGGGAGATACGCAGTATTTT.